Listed below are T cell receptor beta chains from one sample, sequenced in a study of cytomegalovirus exposure and HLA in healthy donors. Clones were read by immunoSEQ multiplex PCR, and TCRdb kept only the in-frame ones, dropping some. Of approximately 98,000 clones in the sample, around 75% are singletons; the top ten hold 9.5% to 12%. Sample: PBMCs. The receptors derive from a man aged 18 to 30 in good health and CMV-seropositive. Each CDR3 is given without its conserved first and last residue.

j_call | v_call | cdr3_aa
TRBJ1-6 | TRBV9 | ASSVGTGDSPLH
TRBJ1-1 | TRBV5-4 | ASSLLGQGFFNTEAF
TRBJ2-3 | TRBV5-4 | ASSLGQSTDTQY
TRBJ2-7 | TRBV5-6 | ASSSVRRFYEQY
TRBJ1-2 | TRBV9 | ASSVSTANYGYT
TRBJ1-5 | TRBV4-1 | ASSQEGLYQPQH
TRBJ1-2 | TRBV5-4 | ASSPGSGYGYT
TRBJ2-7 | TRBV11-2 | ASSLDVGPYEQY
TRBJ2-6 | TRBV10-3 | AISIGDSGANVLT
TRBJ2-1 | TRBV5-1 | ASSPDFGEQF
TRBJ2-1 | TRBV29-1 | SVGRGPKTCNEQF
TRBJ1-1 | TRBV30 | AWSGDVRRNTEAF
TRBJ1-4 | TRBV6-1 | ASRVGGANEKLF
TRBJ2-3 | TRBV28 | ASNGGGPSTDTQY
TRBJ2-3 | TRBV30 | ACTGGLSTDTQY
TRBJ1-3 | TRBV4-2 | ASSLGGTGKENTIY
TRBJ1-4 | TRBV6-5 | ASSYSRAQGEKLF
TRBJ2-3 | TRBV7-9 | ASSPTGTSEQNTQY
TRBJ1-4 | TRBV7-9 | ASSLYGGGNEKLF
TRBJ2-1 | TRBV7-2 | ASSADREQF
TRBJ1-5 | TRBV6-6 | ASSLRQSNQPQH
TRBJ2-7 | TRBV4-1 | ASSQGQGKSYEQY